The source of this T cell receptor beta chain is a study of T cell clusters in autoimmune cytopenias. Overall study findings and caveats: No experiment has yet validated the function of the T cell clusters defined in silico. Clustering suggested that physiological T cell clusters were missing in primary autoimmune cytopenia patients. Healthy donors had roughly 2.9-fold more exclusive TRB clusters than active autoimmune hepatitis patients. A dominant lymphoma-associated repertoire apparently masked the cluster-lack signature in secondary cytopenia versus chronic lymphocytic leukemia.

One tube held mixed TRB-A and TRB-B primer pools for touch-down PCR. TCRdb reanalyzed the multiplex PCR reads and collapses them to one entry per CDR3 protein, without DNA. In total, the table holds 8,000 to 9,500 distinct CDR3 sequences. Germline loops: CDR1 DFQATT, CDR2 SNEGSKA (reference sequence). CDR3 length equals 13 residues. For this clonotype: As yet, its antigen is unknown.

TRB amplification used approximately 0.25 ug of peripheral blood genomic DNA. This sequence joins TRBV20-1 and TRBJ1-1. The receptor was derived from a human donor with an autoimmune cytopenia or autoimmune hepatitis (not recorded which). Sequencing used peripheral blood. The CDR3 loop is CSARELLNTEAFF.